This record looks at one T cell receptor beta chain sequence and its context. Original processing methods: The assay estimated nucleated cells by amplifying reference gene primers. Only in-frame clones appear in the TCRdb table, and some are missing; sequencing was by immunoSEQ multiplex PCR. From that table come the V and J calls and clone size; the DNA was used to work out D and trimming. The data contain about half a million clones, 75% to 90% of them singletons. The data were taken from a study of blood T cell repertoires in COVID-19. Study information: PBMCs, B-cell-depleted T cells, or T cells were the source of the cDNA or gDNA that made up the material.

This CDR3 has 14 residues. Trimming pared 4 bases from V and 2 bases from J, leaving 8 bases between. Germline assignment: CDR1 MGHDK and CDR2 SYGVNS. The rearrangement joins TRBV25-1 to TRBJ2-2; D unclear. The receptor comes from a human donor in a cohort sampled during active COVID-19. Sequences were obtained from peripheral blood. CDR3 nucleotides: TGTGCCAGCAGTGTAAACAGTAACACCGGGGAGCTGTTTTTT. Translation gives CASSVNSNTGELFF.